The clone carrying this TCR beta chain was seen at least ten times. This sample stems from a study of early T cells in non-severe SARS-CoV-2 infection. The CDR3 has 15 amino acids. Per the germline V gene, CDR1 is LGHDT and CDR2 is YNNKEL (reference sequence). V shed 3 bases, J shed 4 bases, and the junction held 6 bases outside the gene matches. Attached unique molecular identifiers marked individual cDNA molecules. TCRdb reanalysed the 5' RACE reads using MiXCR and keeps one entry per CDR3 protein. The sample consists of 70,000 or so distinct CDR3 sequences, 12% of them appearing once. Input material: whole blood. The clonotype comes from an adult who was a healthcare worker with PCR-confirmed SARS-CoV-2 infection or an uninfected control (not recorded which). The chain couples TRBV3-1 to TRBJ2-1; the match to TRBD2 covers 7 bases. The CDR3 DNA follows: TGTGCCAGCAGCCAGGAGTCGGGACTATACAATGAGCAGTTCTTC. This sequence encodes CASSQESGLYNEQFF.